The 29 T cell receptor beta chains below all came from one sample that was sequenced in a study of response to subunit inactivated influenza vaccine. TCRdb redid the calling of the RT-PCR reads with MiXCR, one entry per CDR3 protein. The data show 150,000 to 200,000 distinct CDR3 sequences, with about a tenth seen just once and 9.5% to 15% held by the top ten. Specimen: non-naive T cells sorted from PBMCs, collected around seven weeks after vaccination. These receptors came from a man in his fifties who received an inactivated influenza vaccine.

The chain employs TRBV6-1 and TRBJ2-7; no clear D gene. CDR1 is MNHNS, CDR2 SASEGT, per germline. V dropped 7 bases and J dropped 0 bases, with 10 bases sitting between them. The CDR3 totals 13 residues. The CDR3, as DNA: TGTGCCAGCAAGGCGTCAAACTCCTACGAGCAGTACTTC. Translated: CASKASNSYEQYF.

In its sample, this clonotype was seen many times. J is TRBJ2-3 and V is TRBV5-1, with D tentatively TRBD1 or TRBD2 (5 bases each). Looked up from germline, CDR1 is SGHRS and CDR2 is YFSETQ. Trimming removed 2 bases from V and 0 bases from J, with 10 bases in between. The CDR3 totals 15 residues. For the CDR3, the DNA is TGCGCCAGCAGCTTCGGGGCACCTAGCACAGATACGCAGTATTTT. Translating it yields CASSFGAPSTDTQYF.

This chain links TRBV20-1 with TRBJ2-3; D unclear. CDR1 and CDR2 from the germline V gene are DFQATT and SNEGSKA (reference sequence). V lost 4 bases and J lost 6, with 8 bases in between. The CDR3 totals 11 residues. CDR3 sequence reads: CSANRGDTQYF. The CDR3 DNA follows: TGCAGTGCTAACCGTGGGGATACGCAGTATTTT.

This clonotype was observed a few times. The chain couples TRBV9 to TRBJ2-5; D may match TRBD1 or TRBD2 (6 bases each). Trimming cost V 3 bases and J 5 bases, with 23 bases left between them. CDR1 and CDR2 from the germline V gene are SGDLS and YYNGEE. This CDR3 is built from 17 residues. The CDR3 coding sequence is TGTGCCAGCAGCGCCTCTCCGGAGGGGGGTATTCGGGAGACCCAGTACTTC. Amino acid sequence: CASSASPEGGIRETQYF.

In this sample, this clonotype turned up a few times. The chain couples TRBV4-3 to TRBJ1-3, with D tentatively TRBD1 (5 bases). Germline lookup yields CDR1 LGHNA and CDR2 YSLEER. CDR3 length: 15 amino acids. Trimming removed 1 base at V and 2 bases at J, with 9 bases between. The chain's CDR3 is CASSQAGTPGNTIYF. The CDR3 DNA reads as TGCGCCAGCAGCCAAGCCGGGACTCCTGGAAACACCATATATTTT.

This clonotype has at least ten counts. The CDR3 nucleotides read TGTGCCAGCAGTTATGAGATGGCTGGGGCCAACGTCCTGACTTTC. This gives the protein CASSYEMAGANVLTF. This chain connects TRBV6-5 to TRBJ2-6; D uncertain. The CDR3 loop spans 15 amino acids. Germline V gene sequence: CDR1 MNHEY, CDR2 SVGAGI. The V end lost 3 bases, the J end lost 2 bases, and 8 bases lay between the germline ends.

Many counts were recorded for this clonotype. The genes are TRBV7-9 and TRBJ1-3, with 9 bases that match TRBD1. Germline V gene sequence: CDR1 SEHNR, CDR2 FQNEAQ (reference sequence). The CDR3 is 14 amino acids. V gave up 5 bases and J gave up 6 bases; unmatched junction bases: 5. DNA for the CDR3: TGTGCCAGCAGCAGTGGGACAGGGAAAAACACCATATATTTT. This sequence encodes CASSSGTGKNTIYF.

This clonotype was detected many times. The genes are TRBV5-5 and TRBJ1-2; D is unclear. V shed 0 bases and J shed 4 bases, with 7 bases lying between them. The CDR3 covers 13 residues. Germline V CDR1 and CDR2: SGHKS, YYEKEE (reference sequence). CDR3 coding DNA: TGTGCCAGCAGCTTGGACGGCGGCTATGGCTACACCTTC. This codes for CASSLDGGYGYTF.

This clonotype was seen a handful of times. The chain carries TRBV9 and TRBJ2-7; D uncertain. The CDR3 sequence is 13 residues long. The ends were cut back, 3 bases at V and 5 bases at J, with 12 bases in the middle. Germline CDR1 SGDLS, CDR2 YYNGEE. The CDR3 DNA reads as TGTGCCAGCAGCGCATTTCTTTCGGACGAGCAGTACTTC. This encodes CASSAFLSDEQYF. The whole variable domain, remainder taken from reference TRBV9 and TRBJ2-7, is DSGVTQTPKHLITATGQRVTLRCSPRSGDLSVYWYQQSLDQGLQFLIQYYNGEERAKGNILERFSAQQFPDLHSELNLSSLELGDSALYFCASSAFLSDEQYFGPGTRLTVT.

The chain carries TRBV11-3 and TRBJ1-5; maybe TRBD1 (6 bases). V was clipped by 1 base and J by 1 base, with 11 bases between them. CDR1 SGHNT and CDR2 YENEEA come from the germline V gene. This CDR3 has 16 amino acids. The CDR3 protein is CASSLGTEGSNQPQHF. In DNA, the CDR3 is TGTGCCAGCAGCTTAGGGACAGAGGGCAGCAATCAGCCCCAGCATTTT.

CDR3 coding DNA: TGTGCCAGCAGCCTAACCCTCAGGGCAGATACGCAGTATTTT. Encoded protein: CASSLTLRADTQYF. The gene calls are TRBV27 and TRBJ2-3; maybe TRBD1 (5 bases). The CDR3 loop spans 14 amino acids. V was pared by 6 bases and J by 4 bases, with 14 bases between. The germline gives CDR1 MNHEY, CDR2 SMNVEV (reference sequence).

This clonotype has more than one count but fewer than ten. J is TRBJ2-5 and V is TRBV20-1, with D perhaps TRBD2 (6 bases). Germline V gives CDR1 DFQATT, CDR2 SNEGSKA (reference sequence). The CDR3 consists of 15 residues. The germline V and J ends were trimmed by 0 bases and 5 bases, with 16 bases remaining between them. This chain's CDR3 is CSARDSGAGRETQYF. CDR3 in DNA: TGCAGTGCTAGAGATTCTGGCGCAGGGAGGGAGACCCAGTACTTC.

The sample holds many counts of this clonotype. The chain has TRBV6-1 and TRBJ2-6, with a weak D call TRBD2 (5 bases). Trimming shortened V by 4 bases and J by 6 bases, and 7 bases separated the two germline ends. The germline gives CDR1 MNHNS, CDR2 SASEGT. This CDR3 region has 13 residues. CDR3 in DNA: TGTGCCAGCAGTGCCGGGATGGCCAACGTCCTGACTTTC. Its translation: CASSAGMANVLTF.

The chain carries TRBV20-1 and TRBJ2-3, with 12 bases aligning to TRBD1. This CDR3 has 15 amino acids. Germline CDR1 DFQATT, CDR2 SNEGSKA (reference sequence). The junction had 10 bases not matched to a gene; V was cut back by 7 bases and J by 5 bases. Here the CDR3 reads CSVSRGQGALDTQYF. The DNA of the CDR3 is TGCAGTGTTAGTAGGGGACAGGGGGCTTTAGATACGCAGTATTTT.

This clonotype was detected only a few times. The V call is TRBV12-3 or TRBV12-4, the J call TRBJ1-1; D ambiguous. This CDR3 has 15 amino acids. V was clipped by 3 bases and J by 1 base, with 12 bases between them. Here the CDR3 reads CASSFGGAGNTEAFF. In nucleotides, the CDR3 is TGTGCCAGCAGTTTTGGCGGCGCTGGGAACACTGAAGCTTTCTTT.

This clonotype was counted a few times. The genes are TRBV28 and TRBJ2-1, with TRBD2 matching 8 bases. The CDR3 spans 15 residues. The J segment lost 5 bases and the V segment lost 5 bases, leaving 8 bases of the junction unmatched. Germline CDR1 reads MDHEN; CDR2 reads SYDVKM. CDR3 in amino acids: CASSLRLALHNEQFF. The CDR3 DNA sequence: TGTGCCAGCAGTCTCCGACTAGCGCTACACAATGAGCAGTTCTTC.

The V call is TRBV7-2, the J call TRBJ2-3, with 9 bases fitting TRBD2. The length of the CDR3 is 17 residues. After removal of 3 bases from V and 3 bases from J, the junction contained 10 bases not matched to a gene. Per germline, CDR1 SGHTA and CDR2 FQGNSA. CDR3 region: CASSFSGSGHRTDTQYF. CDR3 nucleotides: TGTGCCAGCAGCTTTAGCGGGAGCGGGCACCGTACAGATACGCAGTATTTT.

This clonotype was seen only a few times. J is TRBJ1-6 and V is TRBV5-5; D is undetermined. Germline assignment: CDR1 SGHKS and CDR2 YYEKEE (reference sequence). Trimming left V 0 bases short and J 5 bases short, with 12 bases between. The CDR3 covers 16 residues. DNA of the CDR3: TGTGCCAGCAGCTTGGCCACGGCAGCAAATAATTCACCCCTCCACTTT. Residues: CASSLATAANNSPLHF.

The chain joins TRBV9 to TRBJ1-2; D gene ambiguous. V was clipped by 3 bases and J by 4 bases, with 7 bases between them. This CDR3 contains 12 residues. Germline CDR1 SGDLS, CDR2 YYNGEE. The DNA for the CDR3 is TGTGCCAGCAGCGGCTCCGCCTATGGCTACACCTTC. Encoded protein: CASSGSAYGYTF. Supplemented by reference TRBV9 and TRBJ1-2, the full variable domain reads DSGVTQTPKHLITATGQRVTLRCSPRSGDLSVYWYQQSLDQGLQFLIQYYNGEERAKGNILERFSAQQFPDLHSELNLSSLELGDSALYFCASSGSAYGYTFGSGTRLTVV.

The rearrangement uses TRBV4-2 and TRBJ2-3; 10 bases match TRBD2. With V trimmed by 1 base and J by 4 bases, 5 bases remained unmatched. The CDR3 totals 16 residues. Looked up from germline, CDR1 is LGHNA and CDR2 is YNFKEQ. The CDR3 DNA is TGTGCCAGCAGCCAAGGGAGCGGGGGGGCCGCAGATACGCAGTATTTT. This encodes CASSQGSGGAADTQYF.

The V and J genes are TRBV2 and TRBJ2-5; TRBD1 agrees at 8 bases. Trimming cost V 6 bases and J 4 bases; bases outside gene matches: 4. CDR3 length: 13 residues. CDR1 SNHLY and CDR2 FYNNEI come from the germline V gene. The CDR3 DNA is TGTGCCAGCAGAACAGGGGGTGGAGAGACCCAGTACTTC. This codes for CASRTGGGETQYF.

This clonotype was seen a handful of times. This chain joins TRBV15 and TRBJ2-7; D is unresolved. V was cut by 0 bases and J by 4 bases, with 10 bases left in between. CDR1 is LNHNV and CDR2 is YYDKDF in the germline V gene (reference sequence). The CDR3 covers 14 residues. CDR3 DNA: TGTGCCACCAGCAGAGATTGGGCAAGATACGAGCAGTACTTC. It yields the protein CATSRDWARYEQYF.

About this clonotype: A read error may produce the germline difference seen at one junction end. The rearrangement uses TRBV7-9 and TRBJ2-7, with 8 bases identical to TRBD1. This CDR3 has 14 amino acids. CDR1 is SEHNR, CDR2 FQNEAQ, per germline (reference sequence). The CDR3, as DNA: TGTGCCAGTAGCCCAAGGACAGGGTCCTACGAGCAGTCCTTC. It encodes CASSPRTGSYEQSF.

This chain joins TRBV7-2 and TRBJ2-2; D is unclear. Germline CDR1 and CDR2: SGHTA and FQGNSA. Trimming left V 2 bases short and J 1 base short, with 8 bases between. The CDR3 runs 15 residues. CDR3 region: CASSLFSLNTGELFF. CDR3 sequence (DNA): TGTGCCAGCAGCTTATTTTCCCTGAACACCGGGGAGCTGTTTTTT.

This clonotype is medium-sized (0.01 to 0.1%) within its sample. This sequence joins TRBV12-3 or TRBV12-4 and TRBJ2-1; perhaps TRBD1 as D (5 bases). The V gene lost 3 bases and the J gene lost 2 bases, with 14 bases spanning the gap. The length of the CDR3 is 16 residues. The CDR3 DNA is TGTGCCAGCAGTTTGCGTGCAGGGATCACCTACAATGAGCAGTTCTTC. It translates to CASSLRAGITYNEQFF.

The chain carries TRBV20-1 and TRBJ1-4, with D possibly matching TRBD1 (5 bases). There are 13 residues in the CDR3. Germline CDR1 DFQATT, CDR2 SNEGSKA (reference sequence). Trimming shortened V by 6 bases and J by 5 bases, and 13 bases separated the two germline ends. The DNA for the CDR3 is TGCAGTGCCGATCAGGGTCCGAATGAAAAACTGTTTTTT. Its translation is CSADQGPNEKLFF.

There are a few counts of this clonotype. The chain uses TRBV28 and TRBJ2-7, with D unresolved. Germline CDR1 reads MDHEN; CDR2 reads SYDVKM. The CDR3 is 15 amino acids. The V end lost 6 bases, the J end lost 0 bases, and 15 bases lay between the germline ends. In DNA form, the CDR3 reads TGTGCCAGCAGCCCCCTTGCCGGCAGCTCCTACGAGCAGTACTTC. It is translated as CASSPLAGSSYEQYF.

The table lists this clonotype with many counts. The V call is TRBV20-1, the J call TRBJ2-5; the D gene is possibly TRBD1 (5 bases). Germline V CDR1 and CDR2: DFQATT, SNEGSKA (reference sequence). CDR3 length equals 13 residues. With 2 bases removed from V and 3 bases from J, the gap between germline ends came to 10 bases. The CDR3 DNA reads as TGCAGTGCTAGATCTGTGACAGAAGAGACCCAGTACTTC. It translates to CSARSVTEETQYF.

This clonotype was seen ten or more times. The rearrangement links TRBV12-3 or TRBV12-4 to TRBJ2-3, with no clear D. V was trimmed by 4 bases and J by 1 base, leaving 9 bases between them. The CDR3 is 14 residues long. Written as DNA, the CDR3 is TGTGCCAGCAGTTATAGTGCTCGCACAGATACGCAGTATTTT. It yields the protein CASSYSARTDTQYF.